This T cell receptor beta chain was obtained from a study of blood T cell repertoires in COVID-19. Study-level information: Sample material is recorded as cDNA or gDNA derived from T cells, B-cell-depleted T cells, or PBMCs.

This clone was found once. The protocol was immunoSEQ multiplex PCR, while the TCRdb copy is restricted to in-frame clones and leaves out a portion. The data hold 300,000 to 400,000 clones, with 85% to 90% observed a single time. This CDR3 contains 14 residues. V was cut by 4 bases and J by 10 bases, with 16 bases left in between. Germline V gives CDR1 SEHNR, CDR2 FQNEAQ (reference sequence). The receptor was derived from a woman between 65 and 79 years old with COVID-19, enrolled during active disease. The specimen sequenced was peripheral blood. The chain couples TRBV7-9 to TRBJ2-2, with unresolved D. The CDR3 reads CASSSQAKPAELFF. The DNA of the CDR3 is TGTGCCAGCAGCTCTCAGGCGAAGCCGGCGGAGCTGTTTTTT.